The 18 T cell receptor beta chains presented below share a single source sample, sequenced in a study of identical twins. MiXCR, applied by TCRdb to the 5' RACE reads, yields one record per CDR3 protein. Here the sample spans approximately 500,000 distinct CDR3 sequences, 13% to 15% being singletons. The data were also submitted as part of a second study, on yellow fever vaccine responses in identical twins.

The sample was CD4+ T cells sorted from blood. The receptors originated from a woman aged 18 to 35 in good health.

This clonotype has a handful of counts. The V gene is TRBV13, the J gene TRBJ2-7; unclear D gene. The CDR3 length is 12 residues. V lost 4 bases to trimming and J lost 4 bases, with 8 bases between them. CDR1 is PRHDT and CDR2 is FYEKMQ in the germline V gene (reference sequence). The DNA for the CDR3 is TGTGCCAGCAGCTCTGAACCTTACGAGCAGTACTTC. Amino acids: CASSSEPYEQYF.

At least ten counts were recorded for this clonotype. The rearrangement links TRBV29-1 to TRBJ1-2, with D perhaps TRBD1 (5 bases). Trimming shortened V by 6 bases and J by 8 bases, and 16 bases separated the two germline ends. This CDR3 contains 12 residues. The germline gives CDR1 SQVTM, CDR2 ANQGSEA. The CDR3 loop reads CSVETVAAGYTF. DNA for the CDR3: TGCAGCGTAGAGACAGTGGCGGCCGGCTACACCTTC. Drawing the rest from reference TRBV29-1 and TRBJ1-2, the complete variable domain is SAVISQKPSRDICQRGTSLTIQCQVDSQVTMMFWYRQQPGQSLTLIATANQGSEATYESGFVIDKFPISRPNLTFSTLTVSNMSPEDSSIYLCSVETVAAGYTFGSGTRLTVV.

This clonotype was observed a handful of times. The CDR3 nucleotides are TGTGCCAGCCCCAAGCCGGACAGCACCTACAATGAGCAGTTCTTC. It is translated as CASPKPDSTYNEQFF. The chain joins TRBV2 to TRBJ2-1, with D possibly being TRBD1 (6 bases). The germline V gene has CDR1 SNHLY and CDR2 FYNNEI. The CDR3 covers 15 residues. Trimming took 8 bases from V and 2 from J, leaving 16 bases between them.

V usage is TRBV5-1 and J usage is TRBJ2-1; no definite D call. V was shortened by 0 bases and J by 2 bases, with 9 bases between the two germline ends. Germline CDR1 is SGHRS and CDR2 is YFSETQ. The CDR3 length is 15 residues. CDR3 loop: CASSLVSLAYNEQFF. For the CDR3, the DNA is TGCGCCAGCAGCTTGGTGTCACTGGCCTACAATGAGCAGTTCTTC.

The J gene is TRBJ2-2, the V gene TRBV29-1; 9 bases line up with TRBD2. The ends lost 6 bases at V and 1 base at J; junction bases unmatched: 3. The CDR3 extends over 14 amino acids. Germline assignment: CDR1 SQVTM and CDR2 ANQGSEA. For the CDR3, the DNA is TGCAGCGTCGGGACTAGCAGGAACACCGGGGAGCTGTTTTTT. It encodes CSVGTSRNTGELFF.

This clonotype was seen more than once but under ten times. The chain carries TRBV7-9 and TRBJ2-2; 11 bases match TRBD2. V gave up 7 bases and J gave up 2 bases; unmatched junction bases: 6. Germline V gene data show CDR1 as SEHNR and CDR2 as FQNEAQ (reference sequence). This CDR3 has 16 amino acids. The CDR3 bases are TGTGCCAGCATCCCAGGACTAGCGGGTAACACCGGGGAGCTGTTTTTT. As protein: CASIPGLAGNTGELFF.

This clonotype came up a few times. The chain employs TRBV27 and TRBJ2-5; D remains ambiguous. The V and J ends lost 8 bases and 4 bases respectively, with 8 bases between them. CDR1 and CDR2 from the germline V gene are MNHEY and SMNVEV (reference sequence). The CDR3 is made up of 11 amino acids. CDR3 nucleotide sequence: TGTGCCAGCGGGCCCCCAGAGACCCAGTACTTC. Translation: CASGPPETQYF.

The chain carries TRBV20-1 and TRBJ1-5, with TRBD1 matching over 7 bases. The CDR3 consists of 14 residues. The V gene's germline CDR1 is DFQATT and CDR2 SNEGSKA (reference sequence). V lost 6 bases to trimming and J lost 6 bases; unmatched junction nucleotides: 11. The CDR3 DNA follows: TGCAGTGCCCACCGGGCAGGGGGGTCTCAGCCCCAGCATTTT. Amino acids: CSAHRAGGSQPQHF.

This clonotype was detected a few times. The genes are TRBV11-2 and TRBJ2-1; D call uncertain. Germline V CDR1 and CDR2: SGHAT, FQNNGV. CDR3 length equals 15 residues. Trimming stripped 4 bases from V and 1 base from J, with 11 bases between. CDR3 loop: CASSSSVQSYNEQFF. CDR3 coding DNA: TGTGCCAGCAGCTCGTCCGTACAATCCTACAATGAGCAGTTCTTC.

CDR3 sequence reads: CAISETRGLDPGDTQYF. Written as DNA, the CDR3 is TGTGCCATCAGTGAGACCAGGGGACTCGACCCCGGCGATACGCAGTATTTT. The chain couples TRBV10-3 to TRBJ2-3; D is tentatively TRBD1 or TRBD2 (6 bases each). V was cut by 2 bases and J by 6 bases, with 21 bases left in between. Per germline, CDR1 ENHRY and CDR2 SYGVKD. The CDR3 sequence is 17 residues long.

This clonotype was seen a handful of times. The rearrangement uses TRBV4-1 and TRBJ1-5; D may be TRBD1 (6 bases). Germline assignment: CDR1 MGHRA and CDR2 YSYEKL. The CDR3 totals 18 residues. The V gene lost 3 bases and the J gene lost 6 bases, with 24 bases spanning the gap. For the CDR3, the DNA is TGCGCCAGCAGCCACCCTCCTAAGGGGGTCGATTGGAGTCAGCCCCAGCATTTT. This translates into CASSHPPKGVDWSQPQHF.

This clonotype was counted a few times. The chain uses TRBV21-1 and TRBJ1-6; TRBD1 is the table's D call and was not checked against the DNA. TRBV21-1 is noted as a pseudogene. The CDR3 is 15 amino acids. The CDR3 coding sequence is TGTGCCAGCAGCAAAGAACAGGGCTTACCTTCACCCCTCCACTTT. This gives the protein CASSKEQGLPSPLHF.

V is TRBV3-1 and J is TRBJ1-1; possibly TRBD1 for D (5 bases). CDR3 length: 13 residues. Germline CDR1 and CDR2: LGHDT and YNNKEL (reference sequence). V gave up 3 bases and J gave up 11 bases, with 16 bases separating them. The CDR3 spells CASSQGQGGKAFF. The CDR3 DNA follows: TGTGCCAGCAGCCAGGGGCAGGGTGGAAAGGCTTTCTTT.

This clonotype occurred a few times. CDR3 region: CSASGRRGNEQYF. The CDR3 nucleotides read TGCAGTGCTAGCGGGAGGAGGGGGAACGAGCAGTACTTC. The chain combines TRBV20-1 with TRBJ2-7, with D possibly matching TRBD2 (7 bases). Germline V CDR1 and CDR2: DFQATT, SNEGSKA (reference sequence). Trimming stripped 3 bases from V and 5 bases from J, with 14 bases between. This CDR3 region has 13 residues.

The J gene is TRBJ2-7, the V gene TRBV28, with D perhaps TRBD2 (6 bases). Trimming took 6 bases from V and 6 from J, leaving 18 bases between them. CDR1 MDHEN and CDR2 SYDVKM come from the germline V gene. CDR3 length: 14 residues. CDR3 sequence (DNA): TGTGCCAGCAGCCGGCGCGGGGCGACGGTCGAGCAGTACGTC. Translating gives CASSRRGATVEQYV.

This clonotype occurred many times. The V gene is TRBV12-3 or TRBV12-4, the J gene TRBJ2-3; 7 positions agree with TRBD2. Losses at the gene ends were 6 bases for V and 0 bases for J; bases not matched to a gene: 9. This CDR3 spans 16 amino acids. CDR3 nucleotide sequence: TGTGCCAGCAGCCGAACGGGGACTACTAGCACAGATACGCAGTATTTT. Protein sequence: CASSRTGTTSTDTQYF.

The rearrangement joins TRBV5-1 to TRBJ2-5, with D perhaps matching TRBD2 (6 bases). The CDR3 length is 13 residues. In germline, CDR1 is SGHRS, CDR2 YFSETQ. The V and J ends lost 7 bases and 5 bases respectively, with 15 bases between them. The CDR3 spells CASRGTPWETQYF. CDR3 DNA: TGCGCCAGCCGCGGGACCCCATGGGAGACCCAGTACTTC.

This clonotype was recorded a few times. The gene calls are TRBV7-9 and TRBJ2-1, with D unresolved. CDR1 and CDR2 from the germline V gene are SEHNR and FQNEAQ (reference sequence). V was pared by 6 bases and J by 4 bases, with 16 bases between. The CDR3 length is 15 residues. The CDR3 nucleotides are TGTGCCAGCAGTCCGGTTGGGCAGTTATACAATGAGCAGTTCTTC. It encodes CASSPVGQLYNEQFF.